The T cell receptor (beta chain) described here comes from a study of blood T cell repertoires in COVID-19. Study details: T cells, B-cell-depleted T cells, or PBMCs provided the cDNA or gDNA that served as material.

How the authors handled the data: Reference gene primers were amplified, and this amplification served to estimate nucleated cell counts. The assay was immunoSEQ multiplex PCR, and TCRdb's table has in-frame clones only and misses some. V and J calls and clone size are given by that table; D and trimming were obtained from the DNA. Of about 200,000 clones listed, roughly 85% are singletons. Germline CDR1 is SGHNT and CDR2 is YENEEA. The germline V and J ends were trimmed by 4 bases and 4 bases, with 15 bases remaining between them. The CDR3 consists of 15 residues. Sequenced: peripheral blood. The chain has TRBV11-3 and TRBJ2-3, with D perhaps matching TRBD1 (5 bases). The TCR comes from a middle-aged woman with active or convalescent COVID-19. As DNA, the CDR3 is TGTGCCAGCAGCTGGTTGCAGGGTGGTGCAGATACGCAGTATTTT. This codes for CASSWLQGGADTQYF.